This record covers a single T cell receptor (beta chain). Its specificity is not known. These data come from a study of metastatic and nonmetastatic thyroid tumors. For the study at large: Repertoires of blood and of tissue (tumor or nodule) from malignant and benign thyroid patients were compared.

CDR3 length: 15 residues. V was pared by 0 bases and J by 1 base, with 9 bases between. Germline V gene sequence: CDR1 SGHRS, CDR2 YFSETQ. Points from the study as a whole: Malignant thyroid tumors reportedly had TCR beta diversity that was significantly higher than in benign nodules, in blood and tumor.

Not a single patient had been given any form of treatment at any point before undergoing thyroid surgery. TCRdb re-called clones from the PCR reads using MiXCR. Altogether 20,000 to 25,000 clones are present, about 13% being singletons, with the ten largest covering approximately 17%. The gene calls are TRBV5-1 and TRBJ2-3, with D maybe TRBD2 (5 bases). This clonotype originated in a female donor with papillary thyroid cancer or a benign thyroid nodule (not recorded which). Some clones in this sample may be carry-over from other donors' samples. Sequenced input: blood. The CDR3 DNA follows: TGCGCCAGCAGCTTGGGGACTCCCCGCACAGATACGCAGTATTTT. Its translation is CASSLGTPRTDTQYF.